This T cell receptor (beta chain) stems from a study of T cell changes during pregnancy in multiple sclerosis. Germline V gene sequence: CDR1 MRHNA, CDR2 SNTAGT. The CDR3 spans 13 residues. V gave up 3 bases and J gave up 5 bases, with 8 bases separating them. The table came from immunoSEQ multiplex PCR; TCRdb's copy has only in-frame clones and leaves some out. The sample contains about 75,000 clones, around 89% of which appear only once. The rearrangement joins TRBV6-4 to TRBJ2-1, with D tentatively TRBD2 (5 bases). The clonotype originates from a female donor in good health, enrolled as a control in a pregnancy study. The specimen was peripheral blood, collected in the first trimester of pregnancy. CDR3 region: CASSEEENNEQFF. The CDR3 DNA follows: TGTGCCAGCAGTGAGGAGGAGAACAATGAGCAGTTCTTC.